These 16 T cell receptor beta chains share one sample of origin, sequenced in a study of blood T cell repertoires in COVID-19. Method: immunoSEQ multiplex PCR; TCRdb's copy keeps in-frame clones and lacks some. The sample has about 210,000 clones, 80% to 90% seen once. The sequenced sample was peripheral blood. The receptor source for this set is a woman older than 75 with acute or convalescent COVID-19.

J is TRBJ1-4 and V is TRBV24-1, with 11 bases matching TRBD1. With 3 bases clipped from V and 8 bases from J, the junction kept 4 bases outside the gene matches. The CDR3 runs to 15 residues. Germline CDR1 and CDR2: KGHDR and SFDVKD. CDR3 DNA sequence: TGTGCCACCAGTGATCGGACAGGGGGCGGAGAAAAACTGTTTTTT. It yields the protein CATSDRTGGGEKLFF.

The V call is TRBV2, the J call TRBJ2-5; 9 positions agree with TRBD1. The CDR3 extends over 13 amino acids. V was pared by 10 bases and J by 5 bases, with 8 bases of the junction left unmatched. Germline-derived CDR1 and CDR2 are SNHLY and FYNNEI. The DNA of the CDR3 is TGTGCCACTCAGGACAGGGGAGGGGAGACCCAGTACTTC. It codes for CATQDRGGETQYF.

Of note for this clone: Mismatch with germline at one junction end may stem from a read error. The rearrangement joins TRBV18 to TRBJ2-7; TRBD2 might be the D (5 bases). Germline values: CDR1 KGHSH, CDR2 LQKENI. The length of the CDR3 is 13 residues. CDR3 DNA sequence: TGTGCCAGCTCCCCACGGACTCTCTACGAGCAGTACTTC. This sequence encodes CASSPRTLYEQYF.

The chain couples TRBV28 to TRBJ2-3; the match to TRBD2 covers 11 bases. Trimming took 3 bases from V and 0 from J; bases not matched to a gene: 11. CDR1 is MDHEN and CDR2 is SYDVKM in the germline V gene. The CDR3 has 19 amino acids. DNA for the CDR3: TGTGCCAGCAGTTTGGGAGCCAGAAGGACTAGCGGGAGCACAGATACGCAGTATTTT. This gives the protein CASSLGARRTSGSTDTQYF. Complete variable domain (other parts from reference TRBV28 and TRBJ2-3): DVKVTQSSRYLVKRTGEKVFLECVQDMDHENMFWYRQDPGLGLRLIYFSYDVKMKEKGDIPEGYSVSREKKERFSLILESASTNQTSMYLCASSLGARRTSGSTDTQYFGPGTRLTVL.

The chain employs TRBV5-1 and TRBJ2-7; unclear D gene. Trimming took off 0 bases at V and 6 bases at J, with 10 bases between the two ends. The CDR3 extends over 13 amino acids. Germline V gives CDR1 SGHRS, CDR2 YFSETQ. The CDR3 coding sequence is TGCGCCAGCAGCTTGGTCGAGCTTTCCGAGCAGTACTTC. The encoded protein is CASSLVELSEQYF.

V is TRBV5-1 and J is TRBJ1-4; no clear D. The CDR3 runs to 13 residues. Deletions cut 0 bases from V and 8 bases from J, with 8 bases between. Germline V lookup: CDR1 SGHRS, CDR2 YFSETQ. The DNA for the CDR3 is TGCGCCAGCAGCTTGGGGACGGGGGAAAAACTGTTTTTT. It yields the protein CASSLGTGEKLFF.

V and J are TRBV6-5 and TRBJ2-5, with 10 bases fitting TRBD1. Losses at the gene ends were 6 bases for V and 5 bases for J; bases not matched to a gene: 6. The CDR3 totals 14 residues. Germline lookup yields CDR1 MNHEY and CDR2 SVGAGI. The CDR3 sequence: CASSVTGGAETQYF. The CDR3 DNA is TGTGCCAGCAGCGTGACAGGGGGCGCGGAGACCCAGTACTTC.

This clone showed up just a few times. This chain uses TRBV27 with TRBJ1-5; the D gene is possibly TRBD1 (6 bases). The CDR3 extends over 14 amino acids. From germline, CDR1 is MNHEY and CDR2 SMNVEV (reference sequence). The ends were cut back, 5 bases at V and 5 bases at J, with 13 bases in the middle. The CDR3 region is CASSPQGYYQPQHF. The CDR3 DNA follows: TGTGCCAGCAGTCCACAGGGATACTATCAGCCCCAGCATTTT.

The CDR3 bases are TGTGCCAGCAGCTTATTACGGGAGGGCCTCCCTGGGGAGCTGTTTTTT. It specifies CASSLLREGLPGELFF. This rearrangement joins TRBV7-8 to TRBJ2-2; 8 bases match TRBD2. Losses at the gene ends were 2 bases for V and 8 bases for J; bases not matched to a gene: 10. The V gene's germline CDR1 is SGHVS and CDR2 FQNEAQ. This CDR3 spans 16 amino acids.

The V call is TRBV3-1 (or the pseudogene TRBV3-2), the J call TRBJ1-6, with unresolved D. This CDR3 comprises 14 residues. CDR1 and CDR2 (germline): LGHDT, YNNKEL (reference sequence). Trimming removed 0 bases at V and 11 bases at J, with 11 bases between. The CDR3 DNA reads as TGTGCCAGCAGCCAAGATAGGACTTATCCACCCCTCCACTTT. Protein sequence: CASSQDRTYPPLHF.

The chain joins TRBV24-1 to TRBJ2-3; 13 nucleotides agree with TRBD2. This CDR3 is built from 18 residues. Germline CDR1 is KGHDR and CDR2 is SFDVKD. Unmatched junction bases numbered 5, after V lost 3 bases and J lost 0 bases. The CDR3 spells CATSDIGTSGTSTDTQYF. The CDR3, as DNA: TGTGCCACCAGTGATATCGGGACTAGCGGGACTAGCACAGATACGCAGTATTTT.

The chain is built from TRBV25-1 and TRBJ2-3; TRBD1 might be the D (6 bases). Germline assignment: CDR1 MGHDK and CDR2 SYGVNS. V lost 1 base and J lost 3, with 14 bases in between. This CDR3 has 16 residues. This chain's CDR3 is CASSELGLGGTDTQYF. The CDR3 DNA reads as TGTGCCAGCAGTGAATTGGGCCTAGGGGGTACAGATACGCAGTATTTT.

J is TRBJ1-1 and V is TRBV15, with D possibly matching TRBD1 (5 bases). V was clipped by 1 base and J by 8 bases, with 11 bases between them. Germline assignment: CDR1 LNHNV and CDR2 YYDKDF (reference sequence). This CDR3 is built from 13 residues. CDR3 DNA: TGTGCCACCAGCAGAGTGGAGGAGGGGGAAGCTTTCTTT. Its protein is CATSRVEEGEAFF.

The V call is TRBV7-2, the J call TRBJ2-3; 8 positions agree with TRBD2. Germline lookup yields CDR1 SGHTA and CDR2 FQGNSA. The CDR3 totals 15 residues. The V gene end was trimmed by 5 bases and the J gene end by 5 bases; junction bases not matched to a gene: 9. CDR3: CASSPAGGARDTQYF. As DNA, the CDR3 is TGTGCCAGCAGCCCGGCCGGGGGGGCACGAGATACGCAGTATTTT.

The chain couples TRBV5-1 to TRBJ2-5; 9 positions agree with TRBD1. V was pared by 2 bases and J by 4 bases, with 3 bases of the junction left unmatched. The germline gives CDR1 SGHRS, CDR2 YFSETQ. The CDR3 consists of 14 residues. The CDR3 sequence is CASSFSGQGETQYF. CDR3 coding DNA: TGCGCCAGCAGCTTCTCGGGACAGGGAGAGACCCAGTACTTC.

The V gene is TRBV27, the J gene TRBJ1-1, with TRBD1 identical over 7 bases. Germline V CDR1 and CDR2: MNHEY, SMNVEV (reference sequence). The CDR3 contains 16 residues. J was trimmed by 2 bases and V by 3 bases; bases with no gene match: 9. Written as DNA, the CDR3 is TGTGCCAGCAGTTTCGTCGTCAGGGGGTTTAACACTGAAGCTTTCTTT. Protein product: CASSFVVRGFNTEAFF.